Each of the 13 T cell receptor beta chains below was sequenced from the same sample in a study of shared clonotypes between healthy human individuals. The method was immunoSEQ multiplex PCR; TCRdb's version includes in-frame clones alone and lacks a portion of them. The profile shows roughly 530,000 clones, about 96% of them singletons. The sequencing sample was made of naive CD4+ T cells sorted from blood. Subset denoted: CD45RA+ positively selected. Receptors were obtained from a woman aged 25 to 39 in good health.

The V call is TRBV6-4, the J call TRBJ1-1; 10 bases agree with TRBD1. After removal of 5 bases from V and 5 bases from J, the junction contained 2 bases not matched to a gene. Germline V gene data show CDR1 as MRHNA and CDR2 as SNTAGT. This CDR3 contains 13 residues. The CDR3 region is CASSSDRGTEAFF. In nucleotides, the CDR3 is TGTGCCAGCAGTTCGGACAGGGGGACTGAAGCTTTCTTT.

The V gene is TRBV9, the J gene TRBJ2-1; 12 bases map to TRBD2. Germline lookup yields CDR1 SGDLS and CDR2 YYNGEE. Trimming at V came to 3 bases and at J to 2 bases, leaving 3 bases not matched to a gene. The length of the CDR3 is 16 residues. The CDR3 bases are TGTGCCAGCAGCGCCAGACTAGCGGGGGCCTACAATGAGCAGTTCTTC. Amino acids: CASSARLAGAYNEQFF.

This rearrangement joins TRBV28 to TRBJ2-7, with TRBD2 matching over 9 bases. Germline V gene data show CDR1 as MDHEN and CDR2 as SYDVKM. The CDR3 is made up of 13 amino acids. Losses at the gene ends were 3 bases for V and 13 bases for J; bases not matched to a gene: 10. This CDR3 reads CASSFVAGVALYF. CDR3 bases: TGTGCCAGCAGTTTTGTAGCGGGAGTGGCTCTTTACTTC. Together with reference TRBV28 and TRBJ2-7, the CDR3 gives the full variable domain: DVKVTQSSRYLVKRTGEKVFLECVQDMDHENMFWYRQDPGLGLRLIYFSYDVKMKEKGDIPEGYSVSREKKERFSLILESASTNQTSMYLCASSFVAGVALYFGPGTRLTVT.

A word on this clone: At one end, the junction sequence differs from germline, possibly due to a read error. V gene TRBV28 combines with J gene TRBJ2-7, with 12 bases fitting TRBD2. CDR3 length equals 16 residues. CDR1 and CDR2 (germline): MDHEN, SYDVKM. The CDR3 DNA follows: TGTGCCAGCACCAAAGGTGGACTAGCGGGACCCCTGAGCTTGAACTTC. As protein: CASTKGGLAGPLSLNF.

The gene calls are TRBV6-1 and TRBJ2-7; TRBD2 is a possible D gene (6 bases). Deletions cut 5 bases from V and 3 bases from J, with 11 bases between. The CDR3 extends over 13 amino acids. Germline V gene lookup returns CDR1 MNHNS and CDR2 SASEGT. CDR3 DNA sequence: TGTGCCAGCAGTTCGGGACTGAACTACGAGCAGTACTTC. This gives the protein CASSSGLNYEQYF.

This clone was seen only a few times. J is TRBJ1-1 and V is TRBV28; D is undetermined. Trimming removed 5 bases from V and 4 bases from J, with 11 bases in between. CDR3 length: 13 residues. The germline V gene has CDR1 MDHEN and CDR2 SYDVKM. CDR3 nucleotide sequence: TGTGCCAGCAGTCCCATGAACCCCACTGAAGCTTTCTTT. Translated: CASSPMNPTEAFF.

The chain combines TRBV28 with TRBJ2-6; TRBD1 is a possible D gene (5 bases). Germline V gene lookup returns CDR1 MDHEN and CDR2 SYDVKM. V was shortened by 8 bases and J by 0 bases, with 17 bases between the two germline ends. There are 17 residues in the CDR3. The CDR3, as DNA: TGTGCCAGCGGTCAGGGCAAGCTCAACTCTGGGGCCAACGTCCTGACTTTC. Translating gives CASGQGKLNSGANVLTF.

CDR3 sequence: CASSLAGGGGYTF. For the CDR3, the DNA is TGTGCCAGCAGCTTAGCCGGGGGAGGTGGCTACACCTTC. The chain joins TRBV11-2 to TRBJ1-2, with a possible D match to TRBD1 (5 bases). CDR3 length equals 13 residues. From germline, CDR1 is SGHAT and CDR2 FQNNGV. V was shortened by 1 base and J by 7 bases, with 10 bases between the two germline ends.

The chain joins TRBV6-1 to TRBJ2-4, with D hard to call. The germline V gene has CDR1 MNHNS and CDR2 SASEGT. The CDR3 extends over 13 amino acids. Between the trimmed V and J ends, which lost 3 bases and 6 bases, there was a span of 9 bases. CDR3 residues: CASSDGKGNIQYF. The CDR3 coding sequence is TGTGCCAGCAGTGATGGGAAGGGAAACATTCAGTACTTC.

CDR3 sequence (DNA): TGCGCCAGCAGCCAGGACGCAGATACGCAGTATTTT. The encoded protein is CASSQDADTQYF. J is TRBJ2-3 and V is TRBV5-1; no reliable D call. This CDR3 has 12 amino acids. V was pared by 4 bases and J by 4 bases, with 7 bases between. Germline V gene sequence: CDR1 SGHRS, CDR2 YFSETQ.

This chain links TRBV18 with TRBJ1-1; D gene uncertain. The V end was cut by 3 bases, the J end by 0 bases, with 14 bases between. The CDR3 is 16 amino acids. Germline assignment: CDR1 KGHSH and CDR2 LQKENI. The CDR3 nucleotides are TGTGCCAGCTCACCCCCGGGGAAAGCTGTGAACACTGAAGCTTTCTTT. Amino acid sequence: CASSPPGKAVNTEAFF.

The chain carries TRBV19 and TRBJ1-1, with unresolved D. Trimming cost V 6 bases and J 0 bases, with 23 bases left between them. CDR3 size: 18 residues. Looked up from germline, CDR1 is LNHDA and CDR2 is SQIVND (reference sequence). The CDR3 nucleotides are TGTGCCAGTAGCACTTTCCGAGGAGTAAGAGATTTGAACACTGAAGCTTTCTTT. It codes for CASSTFRGVRDLNTEAFF. Looking up the rest from reference TRBV19 and TRBJ1-1 gives the full variable domain: DGGITQSPKYLFRKEGQNVTLSCEQNLNHDAMYWYRQDPGQGLRLIYYSQIVNDFQKGDIAEGYSVSREKKESFPLTVTSAQKNPTAFYLCASSTFRGVRDLNTEAFFGQGTRLTVV.

V and J are TRBV11-2 and TRBJ2-4, with D perhaps given as TRBD1 or TRBD2 (6 bases each). Trimming left V 3 bases short and J 7 bases short, with 13 bases between. CDR3 length: 14 amino acids. Germline V gene data show CDR1 as SGHAT and CDR2 as FQNNGV. The CDR3 is CASSFISGANIQYF. CDR3 nucleotide sequence: TGTGCCAGCAGCTTTATTTCGGGGGCGAACATTCAGTACTTC.